This paragraph covers one TCR beta chain sequence. What it recognizes is unknown. These data come from a study of T cell responses to AZD1222 COVID-19 vaccine. Measured with immunoSEQ multiplex PCR; TCRdb has only the in-frame clones, and not every one. The sample gives roughly 56,000 clones, around 82% of which show up once; roughly 25% is in the top ten. Germline V gene sequence: CDR1 MDHEN, CDR2 SYDVKM. The CDR3 runs 16 residues. The V and J ends lost 4 bases and 0 bases respectively, with 13 bases between them. Study-wide results and limits: Compared with day 0, the breadth and depth of the Spike-specific TCR repertoire rose significantly after two doses of AZD1222. The reported proportion of spike-specific TCRs targeting unmutated variant regions was nearly half. White British donors predominated, females outnumbered males, and clonal diversity was possibly underestimated.

The source was peripheral blood, collected 28 days after the second AZD1222 dose. The receptor was isolated from an adult who received the AZD1222 COVID-19 vaccine. The rearrangement uses TRBV28 and TRBJ1-3; tentative D call: TRBD1 (5 bases). Here the CDR3 reads CASSYFQGLSGNTIYF. The CDR3 bases are TGTGCCAGCAGTTACTTTCAGGGTCTCTCTGGAAACACCATATATTTT. The full variable domain, in which reference TRBV28 and TRBJ1-3 provide the parts outside the CDR3, is DVKVTQSSRYLVKRTGEKVFLECVQDMDHENMFWYRQDPGLGLRLIYFSYDVKMKEKGDIPEGYSVSREKKERFSLILESASTNQTSMYLCASSYFQGLSGNTIYFGEGSWLTVV.